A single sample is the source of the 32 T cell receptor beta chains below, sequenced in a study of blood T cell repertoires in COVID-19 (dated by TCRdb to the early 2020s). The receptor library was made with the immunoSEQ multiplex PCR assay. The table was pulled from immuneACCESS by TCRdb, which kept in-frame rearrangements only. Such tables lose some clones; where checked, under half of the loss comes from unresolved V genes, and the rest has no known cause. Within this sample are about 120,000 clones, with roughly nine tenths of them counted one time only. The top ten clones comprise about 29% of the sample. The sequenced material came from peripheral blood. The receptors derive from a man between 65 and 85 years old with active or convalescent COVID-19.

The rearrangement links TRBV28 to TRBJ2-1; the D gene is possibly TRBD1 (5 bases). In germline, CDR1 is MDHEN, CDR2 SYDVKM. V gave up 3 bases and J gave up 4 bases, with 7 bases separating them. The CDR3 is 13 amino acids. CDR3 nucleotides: TGTGCCAGCAGTTTCCGACAGTACAATGAGCAGTTCTTC. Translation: CASSFRQYNEQFF.

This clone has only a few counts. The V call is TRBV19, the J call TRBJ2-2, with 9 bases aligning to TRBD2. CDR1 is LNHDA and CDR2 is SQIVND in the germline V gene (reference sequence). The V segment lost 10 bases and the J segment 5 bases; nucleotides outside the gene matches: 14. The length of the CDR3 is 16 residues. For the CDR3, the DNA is TGTGCCACCCGCTACGGCGGGAGGGCCGGAACCGGGGAGCTGTTTTTT. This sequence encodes CATRYGGRAGTGELFF. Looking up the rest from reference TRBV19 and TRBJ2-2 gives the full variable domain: DGGITQSPKYLFRKEGQNVTLSCEQNLNHDAMYWYRQDPGQGLRLIYYSQIVNDFQKGDIAEGYSVSREKKESFPLTVTSAQKNPTAFYLCATRYGGRAGTGELFFGEGSRLTVL.

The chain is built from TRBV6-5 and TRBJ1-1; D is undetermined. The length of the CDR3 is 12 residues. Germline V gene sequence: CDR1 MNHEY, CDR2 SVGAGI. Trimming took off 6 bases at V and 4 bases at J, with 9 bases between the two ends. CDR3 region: CASRRAGTEAFF. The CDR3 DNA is TGTGCCAGCAGGAGGGCGGGCACTGAAGCTTTCTTT.

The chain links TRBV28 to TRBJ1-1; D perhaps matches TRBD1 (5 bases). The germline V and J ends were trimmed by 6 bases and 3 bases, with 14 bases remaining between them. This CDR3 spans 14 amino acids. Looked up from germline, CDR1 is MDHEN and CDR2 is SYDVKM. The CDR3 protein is CASSSSDTHTEAFF. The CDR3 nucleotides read TGTGCCAGCAGCTCCTCGGACACTCACACTGAAGCTTTCTTT.

This chain's CDR3 is CASTWEPTNEKLFF. In DNA, the CDR3 is TGTGCCAGCACCTGGGAGCCAACTAATGAAAAACTGTTTTTT. This chain joins TRBV6-1 and TRBJ1-4; the D is unclear. V was cut by 7 bases and J by 0 bases, with 9 bases left in between. CDR3 length equals 14 residues. Germline V CDR1 and CDR2: MNHNS, SASEGT.

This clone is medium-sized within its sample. The CDR3 loop reads CASSPSVGLSGSPYREQFF. The CDR3 DNA reads TGTGCCAGCTCACCAAGCGTGGGGCTGTCCGGGAGCCCTTACAGGGAGCAGTTCTTC. This rearrangement joins TRBV18 to TRBJ2-1; perhaps TRBD2 as D (6 bases). From germline, CDR1 is KGHSH and CDR2 LQKENI. The V end lost 2 bases, the J end lost 10 bases, and 30 bases lay between the germline ends. The CDR3 sequence is 19 residues long. The variable domain in full, with the rest retrieved from reference TRBV18 and TRBJ2-1, is NAGVMQNPRHLVRRRGQEARLRCSPMKGHSHVYWYRQLPEEGLKFMVYLQKENIIDESGMPKERFSAEFPKEGPSILRIQQVVRGDSAAYFCASSPSVGLSGSPYREQFFGPGTRLTVL.

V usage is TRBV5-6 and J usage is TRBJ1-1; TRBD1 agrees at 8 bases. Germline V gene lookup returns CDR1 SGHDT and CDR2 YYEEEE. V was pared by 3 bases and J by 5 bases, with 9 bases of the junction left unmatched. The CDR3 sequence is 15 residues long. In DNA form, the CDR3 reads TGTGCCAGCAGCTCTCTAGGACAGGGTAGGACTGAAGCTTTCTTT. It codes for CASSSLGQGRTEAFF.

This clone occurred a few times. The CDR3 DNA sequence: TGTGCCTGGAGTGAATCTAACACAGATACGCAGTATTTT. Its protein is CAWSESNTDTQYF. This rearrangement joins TRBV30 to TRBJ2-3, with D unresolved. This CDR3 is built from 13 residues. Germline CDR1 reads GTSNPN; CDR2 reads SVGIG (reference sequence). The V gene lost 1 base and the J gene lost 2 bases, with 7 bases spanning the gap.

The CDR3, as DNA: TGTGCCAGCTCACCAGGACTCTACAATGAGCAGTTCTTC. Its translation is CASSPGLYNEQFF. The genes are TRBV18 and TRBJ2-1; D may be TRBD2 (5 bases). The germline V gene encodes CDR1 KGHSH and CDR2 LQKENI. The V gene lost 2 bases and the J gene lost 3 bases, with 5 bases spanning the gap. This CDR3 comprises 13 residues.

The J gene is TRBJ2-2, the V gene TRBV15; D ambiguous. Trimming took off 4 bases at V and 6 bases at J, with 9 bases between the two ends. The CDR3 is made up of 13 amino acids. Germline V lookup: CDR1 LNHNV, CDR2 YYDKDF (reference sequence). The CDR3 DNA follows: TGTGCCACCAGCACGGGTCCCCCCGGGGAGCTGTTTTTT. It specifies CATSTGPPGELFF.

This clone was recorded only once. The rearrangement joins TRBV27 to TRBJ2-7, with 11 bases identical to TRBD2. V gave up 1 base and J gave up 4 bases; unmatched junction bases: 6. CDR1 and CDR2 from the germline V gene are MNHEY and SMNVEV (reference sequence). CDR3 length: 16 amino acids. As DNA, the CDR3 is TGTGCCAGCAGTTTATTCCTAGCGGGAGGCGGGTACGAGCAGTACTTC. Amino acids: CASSLFLAGGGYEQYF.

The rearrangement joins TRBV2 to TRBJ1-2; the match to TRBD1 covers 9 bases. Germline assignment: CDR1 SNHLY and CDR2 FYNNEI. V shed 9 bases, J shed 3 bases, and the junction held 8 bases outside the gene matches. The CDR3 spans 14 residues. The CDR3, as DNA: TGTGCCAGTTACCCGGGACAGGGTTACTATGGCTACACCTTC. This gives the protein CASYPGQGYYGYTF.

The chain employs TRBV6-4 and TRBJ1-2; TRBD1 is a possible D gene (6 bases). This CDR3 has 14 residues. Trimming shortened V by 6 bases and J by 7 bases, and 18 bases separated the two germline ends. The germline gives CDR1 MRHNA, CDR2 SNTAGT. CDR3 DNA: TGTGCCAGCAGCGAACAGGGTGACGCCGGTGGCTACACCTTC. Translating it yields CASSEQGDAGGYTF.

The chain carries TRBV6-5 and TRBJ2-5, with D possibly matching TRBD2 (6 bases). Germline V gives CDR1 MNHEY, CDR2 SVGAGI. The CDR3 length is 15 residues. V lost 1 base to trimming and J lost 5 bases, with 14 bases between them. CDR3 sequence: CASSYFGGDEETQYF. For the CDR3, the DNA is TGTGCCAGCAGTTACTTCGGGGGAGACGAGGAGACCCAGTACTTC.

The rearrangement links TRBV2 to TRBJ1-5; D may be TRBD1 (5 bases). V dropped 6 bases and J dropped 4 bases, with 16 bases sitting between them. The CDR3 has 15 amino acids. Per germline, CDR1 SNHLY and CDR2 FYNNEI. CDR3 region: CASRGTQGINQPQHF. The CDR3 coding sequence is TGTGCCAGCAGAGGAACCCAGGGTATTAATCAGCCCCAGCATTTT.

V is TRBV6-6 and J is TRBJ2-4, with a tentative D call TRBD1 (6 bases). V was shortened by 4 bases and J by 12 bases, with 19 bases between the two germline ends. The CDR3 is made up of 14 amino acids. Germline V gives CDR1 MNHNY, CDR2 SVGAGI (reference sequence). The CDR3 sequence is CASSSGEGVRSQYF. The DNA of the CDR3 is TGTGCCAGCAGTTCCGGAGAGGGGGTGAGAAGTCAGTACTTC.

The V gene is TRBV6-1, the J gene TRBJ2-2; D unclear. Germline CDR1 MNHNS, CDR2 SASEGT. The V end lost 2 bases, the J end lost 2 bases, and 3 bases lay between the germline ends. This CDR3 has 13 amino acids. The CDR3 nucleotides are TGTGCCAGCAGTGAACCTAACACCGGGGAGCTGTTTTTT. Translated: CASSEPNTGELFF.

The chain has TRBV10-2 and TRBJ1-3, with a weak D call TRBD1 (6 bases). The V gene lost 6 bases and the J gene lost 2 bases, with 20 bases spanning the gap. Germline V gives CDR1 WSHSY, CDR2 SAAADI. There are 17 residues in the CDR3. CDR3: CASSDPSQGFAGNTIYF. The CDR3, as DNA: TGCGCCAGCAGCGACCCATCACAGGGCTTCGCTGGAAACACCATATATTTT.

The DNA for the CDR3 is TGTGCCAGCAGTGGTACAGGGGGGAATTCACCCCTCCACTTT. This gives the protein CASSGTGGNSPLHF. The chain recombines TRBV2 with TRBJ1-6, with 8 positions matching TRBD1. The V segment lost 4 bases and the J segment 7 bases; nucleotides outside the gene matches: 3. This CDR3 is 14 amino acids long. The germline CDR1 and CDR2 sequences are SNHLY and FYNNEI.

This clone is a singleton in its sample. CDR3 in amino acids: CASSPLGGVVGYTF. CDR3 DNA sequence: TGTGCCAGCAGTCCCTTGGGGGGAGTCGTGGGCTACACCTTC. The rearrangement links TRBV27 to TRBJ1-2, with D tentatively TRBD1 (5 bases). The CDR3 contains 14 residues. The germline CDR1 and CDR2 sequences are MNHEY and SMNVEV (reference sequence). Trimming stripped 5 bases from V and 8 bases from J, with 18 bases between.

CDR3: CASSPRGRTGELFF. The CDR3, as DNA: TGTGCCAGCTCACCGCGGGGGCGGACCGGGGAGCTGTTTTTT. The chain recombines TRBV18 with TRBJ2-2; possibly TRBD2 for D (7 bases). Germline-derived CDR1 and CDR2 are KGHSH and LQKENI. The CDR3 spans 14 residues. Trimming took 3 bases from V and 5 from J, leaving 10 bases between them.

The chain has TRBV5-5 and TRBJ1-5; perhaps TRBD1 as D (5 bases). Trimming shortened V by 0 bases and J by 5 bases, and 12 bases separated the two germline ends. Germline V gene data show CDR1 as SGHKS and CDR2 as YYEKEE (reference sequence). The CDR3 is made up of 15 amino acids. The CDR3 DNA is TGTGCCAGCAGCTTGGACAGGTGGTTGGATCAGCCCCAGCATTTT. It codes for CASSLDRWLDQPQHF. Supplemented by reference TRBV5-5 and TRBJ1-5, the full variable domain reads DAGVTQSPTHLIKTRGQQVTLRCSPISGHKSVSWYQQVLGQGPQFIFQYYEKEERGRGNFPDRFSARQFPNYSSELNVNALLLGDSALYLCASSLDRWLDQPQHFGDGTRLSIL.

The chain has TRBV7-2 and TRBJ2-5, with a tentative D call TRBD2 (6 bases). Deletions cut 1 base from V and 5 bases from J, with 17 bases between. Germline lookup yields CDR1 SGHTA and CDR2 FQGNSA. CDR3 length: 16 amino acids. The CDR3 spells CASSLVGIGSGETQYF. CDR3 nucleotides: TGTGCCAGCAGCTTAGTTGGAATCGGGAGTGGGGAGACCCAGTACTTC.

The CDR3 coding sequence is TGTGCCAGCAGCTCCCGCCTATACACAGGGGGGGGCGGCAATCAGCCCCAGCATTTT. As protein: CASSSRLYTGGGGNQPQHF. This sequence joins TRBV7-8 and TRBJ1-5; 8 nucleotides align to TRBD1. The ends lost 4 bases at V and 2 bases at J; junction bases unmatched: 16. The CDR3 has 19 amino acids. The germline V gene encodes CDR1 SGHVS and CDR2 FQNEAQ.

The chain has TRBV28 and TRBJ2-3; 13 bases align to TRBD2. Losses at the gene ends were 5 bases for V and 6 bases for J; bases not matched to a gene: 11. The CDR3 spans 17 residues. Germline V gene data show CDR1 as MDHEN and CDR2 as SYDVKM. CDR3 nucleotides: TGTGCCAGCAGTCCCTATACTAGCGGGAGGGGCGTGGATACGCAGTATTTT. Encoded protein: CASSPYTSGRGVDTQYF.

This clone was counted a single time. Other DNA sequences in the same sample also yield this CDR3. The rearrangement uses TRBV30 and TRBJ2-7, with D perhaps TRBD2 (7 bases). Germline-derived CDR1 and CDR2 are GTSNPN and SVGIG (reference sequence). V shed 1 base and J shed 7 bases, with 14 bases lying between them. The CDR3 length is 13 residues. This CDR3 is CAWSGGGGREQYF. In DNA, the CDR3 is TGTGCCTGGAGTGGAGGGGGGGGTCGGGAGCAGTACTTC.

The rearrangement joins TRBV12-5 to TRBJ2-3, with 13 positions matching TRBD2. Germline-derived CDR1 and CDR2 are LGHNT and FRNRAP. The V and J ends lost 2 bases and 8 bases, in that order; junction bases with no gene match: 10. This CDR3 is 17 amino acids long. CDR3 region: CASGLLSGTSGEGTQYF. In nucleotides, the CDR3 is TGTGCTAGTGGTTTGCTATCCGGGACTAGCGGGGAAGGTACGCAGTATTTT.

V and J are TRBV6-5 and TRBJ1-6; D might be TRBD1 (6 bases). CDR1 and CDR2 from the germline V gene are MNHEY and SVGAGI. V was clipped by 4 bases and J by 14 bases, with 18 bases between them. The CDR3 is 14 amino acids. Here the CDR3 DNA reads TGTGCCAGCAGTTCCCTTCAGGGGCTATCGGCCCTCCACTTT. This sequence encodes CASSSLQGLSALHF.

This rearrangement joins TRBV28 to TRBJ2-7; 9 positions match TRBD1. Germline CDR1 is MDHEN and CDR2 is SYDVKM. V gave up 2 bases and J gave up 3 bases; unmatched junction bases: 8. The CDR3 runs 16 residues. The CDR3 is CASSLGPGTGFYEQYF. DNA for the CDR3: TGTGCCAGCAGTTTAGGTCCCGGGACAGGGTTCTACGAGCAGTACTTC.

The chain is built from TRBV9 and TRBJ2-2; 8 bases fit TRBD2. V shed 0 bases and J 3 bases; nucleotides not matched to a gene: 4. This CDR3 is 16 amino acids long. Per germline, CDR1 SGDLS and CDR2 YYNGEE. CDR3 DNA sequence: TGTGCCAGCAGCGTAGGGACTAGCAGTGACACCGGGGAGCTGTTTTTT. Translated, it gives CASSVGTSSDTGELFF.

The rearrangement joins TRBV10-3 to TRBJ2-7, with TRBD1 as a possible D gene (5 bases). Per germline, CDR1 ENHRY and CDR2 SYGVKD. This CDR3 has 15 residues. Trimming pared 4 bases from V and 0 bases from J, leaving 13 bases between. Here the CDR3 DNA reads TGTGCCATCAGTGGACCGACAGCGAGCTCCTACGAGCAGTACTTC. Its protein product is CAISGPTASSYEQYF.

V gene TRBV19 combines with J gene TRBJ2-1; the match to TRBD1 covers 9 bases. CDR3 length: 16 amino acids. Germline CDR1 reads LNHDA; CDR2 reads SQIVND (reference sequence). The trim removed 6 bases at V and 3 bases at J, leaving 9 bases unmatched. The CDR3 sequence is CASSSPGQGYYNEQFF. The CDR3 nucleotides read TGTGCCAGTAGCTCTCCGGGACAGGGATACTACAATGAGCAGTTCTTC.